This T cell receptor beta chain was profiled in a study of cytomegalovirus exposure and HLA in healthy donors. Notes on the study in general: Reportedly, cytomegalovirus status was diagnosed with high sensitivity and specificity. With later analysis, a missense DCLRE1C variant became linked to TCR beta V- and J-gene trimming. Fewer N-insertions (relative to the 666-donor mean) were reportedly seen in an Asian-associated ancestry cluster in a later analysis. HLA allele associations emerged for around 15,000 TCR beta sequences in a later analysis, at 0.05 false discovery rate.

Amplification used 60 Vbeta primers and 13 Jbeta primers. Sequencing used immunoSEQ multiplex PCR; TCRdb keeps in-frame clones, though not all of them. The table includes over 90,000 clones, 55% to 75% detected once. This CDR3 is 16 amino acids long. Per the germline V gene, CDR1 is SEHNR and CDR2 is FQNEAQ (reference sequence). V lost 4 bases to trimming and J lost 0 bases; unmatched junction nucleotides: 6. As regards this clone: Its cognate antigen is unknown.

Sequencing used PBMCs. The gene calls are TRBV7-9 and TRBJ2-1, with 7 bases that match TRBD1. This receptor was taken from a man in his sixties in good health and CMV-seronegative. CDR3 nucleotide sequence: TGTGCCAGCAGCTGGTCTTCAGGGGGCTCCTACAATGAGCAGTTCTTC. It encodes CASSWSSGGSYNEQFF.